The source of this T cell receptor (beta chain) is a study of shared clonotypes between healthy human individuals. Points from the study as a whole: All-four-donor shared clonotypes had higher generation probabilities than non-shared clonotypes did. Sorted-subset sequencing was shown by rarefaction to be incomplete despite large depth.

The V and J ends lost 5 bases and 1 base, in that order; junction bases with no gene match: 10. The CDR3 runs 19 residues. The germline V gene encodes CDR1 SNHLY and CDR2 FYNNEI. For this clone: The antigen is undetermined.

Generated by immunoSEQ multiplex PCR, the TCRdb table keeps only in-frame clones and is missing some. The sample carries a few million clones, approximately 94% recorded once. Donors, healthy HIV-negative adults, lacked recent acute infections or vaccinations. The study drew all its donors from Caucasian adults living in Nashville, Tennessee. The V gene is TRBV2, the J gene TRBJ2-3, with TRBD2 matching 15 bases. This TCR was recovered from a young man in good health. Sequenced input: naive CD4+ T cells sorted from blood. Subset noted: CD45RA+ positively selected. As DNA, the CDR3 is TGTGCCAGCAGTTGGACTAGCGGGAGGGCATCATACGGCACAGATACGCAGTATTTT. Amino acid sequence: CASSWTSGRASYGTDTQYF.